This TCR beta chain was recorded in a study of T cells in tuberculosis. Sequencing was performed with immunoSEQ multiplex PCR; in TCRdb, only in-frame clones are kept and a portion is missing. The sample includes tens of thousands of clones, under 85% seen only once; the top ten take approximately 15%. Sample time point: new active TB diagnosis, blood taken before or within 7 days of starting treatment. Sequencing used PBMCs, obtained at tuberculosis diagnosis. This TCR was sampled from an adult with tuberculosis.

CDR3 DNA sequence: TGCGCCAGCAGCCAGTCAGGGGTGGGGGAAAAACTGTTTTTT. Translation gives CASSQSGVGEKLFF. The chain uses TRBV4-3 and TRBJ1-4; TRBD1 might be the D (6 bases). The CDR3 length is 14 residues. V lost 3 bases and J lost 8, with 13 bases in between. CDR1 is LGHNA, CDR2 YSLEER, per germline.